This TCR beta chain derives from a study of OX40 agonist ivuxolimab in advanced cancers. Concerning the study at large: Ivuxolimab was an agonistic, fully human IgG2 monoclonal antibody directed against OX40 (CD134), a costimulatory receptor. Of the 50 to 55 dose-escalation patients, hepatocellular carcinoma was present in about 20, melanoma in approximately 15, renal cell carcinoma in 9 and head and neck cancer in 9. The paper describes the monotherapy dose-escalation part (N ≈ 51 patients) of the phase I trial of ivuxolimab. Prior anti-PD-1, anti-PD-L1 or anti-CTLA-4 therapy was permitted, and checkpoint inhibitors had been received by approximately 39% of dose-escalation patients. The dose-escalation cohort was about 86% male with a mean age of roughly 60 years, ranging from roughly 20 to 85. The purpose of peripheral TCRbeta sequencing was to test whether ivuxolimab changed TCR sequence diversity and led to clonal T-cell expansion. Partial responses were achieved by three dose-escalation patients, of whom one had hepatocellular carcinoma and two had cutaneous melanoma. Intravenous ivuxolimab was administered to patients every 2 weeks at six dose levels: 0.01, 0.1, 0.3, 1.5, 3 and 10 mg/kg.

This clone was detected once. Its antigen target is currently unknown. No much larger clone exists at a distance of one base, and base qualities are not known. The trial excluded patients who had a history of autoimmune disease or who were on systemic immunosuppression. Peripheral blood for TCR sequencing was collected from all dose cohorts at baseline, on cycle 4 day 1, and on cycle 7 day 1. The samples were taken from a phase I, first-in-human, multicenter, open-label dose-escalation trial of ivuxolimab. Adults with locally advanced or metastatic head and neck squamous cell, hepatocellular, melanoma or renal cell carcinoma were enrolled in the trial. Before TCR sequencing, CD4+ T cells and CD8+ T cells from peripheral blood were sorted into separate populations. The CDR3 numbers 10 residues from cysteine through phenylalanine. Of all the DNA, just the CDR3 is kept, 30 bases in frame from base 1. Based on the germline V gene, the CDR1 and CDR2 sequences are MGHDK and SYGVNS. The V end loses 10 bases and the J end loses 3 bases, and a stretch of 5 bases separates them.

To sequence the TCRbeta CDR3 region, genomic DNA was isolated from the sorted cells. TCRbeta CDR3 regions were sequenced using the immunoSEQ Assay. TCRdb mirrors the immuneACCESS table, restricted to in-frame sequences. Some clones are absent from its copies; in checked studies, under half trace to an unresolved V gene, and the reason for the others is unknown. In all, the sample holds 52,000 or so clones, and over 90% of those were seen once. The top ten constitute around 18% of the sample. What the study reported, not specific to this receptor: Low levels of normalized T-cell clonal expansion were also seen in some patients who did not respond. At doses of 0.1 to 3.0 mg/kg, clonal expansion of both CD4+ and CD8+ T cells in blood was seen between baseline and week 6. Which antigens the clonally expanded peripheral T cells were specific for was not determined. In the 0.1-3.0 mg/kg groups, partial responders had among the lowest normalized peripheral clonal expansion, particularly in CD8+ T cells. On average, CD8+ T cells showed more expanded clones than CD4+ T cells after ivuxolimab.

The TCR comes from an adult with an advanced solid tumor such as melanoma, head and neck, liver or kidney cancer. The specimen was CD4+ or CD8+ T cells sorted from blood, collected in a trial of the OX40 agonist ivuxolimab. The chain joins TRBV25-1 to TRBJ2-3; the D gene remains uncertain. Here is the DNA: TGTGCCACCCTGACAGATACGCAGTATTTT. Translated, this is CATLTDTQYF.